This passage covers 32 T cell receptor beta chains from one sample sequenced in a study of blood T cell repertoires in COVID-19. Assay used: immunoSEQ multiplex PCR; TCRdb lists only in-frame clones, some missing. The sample includes tens of thousands of clones, almost 85% of them seen just once. The sequenced sample consisted of peripheral blood. The receptors shown here come from a man over 45 with active or convalescent COVID-19.

The rearrangement links TRBV7-6 to TRBJ2-1; possible D gene TRBD1, 6 bases. The CDR3 runs to 15 residues. Germline V gives CDR1 SGHVS, CDR2 FNYEAQ. Trimming removed 3 bases at V and 4 bases at J, with 13 bases between. CDR3 DNA sequence: TGTGCCAGCAGCTTGACCTTCGACAGGTACAATGAGCAGTTCTTC. Amino acid sequence: CASSLTFDRYNEQFF.

In this sample, this clone turned up once. The V gene is TRBV7-8, the J gene TRBJ2-7; TRBD1 agrees at 10 bases. The ends lost 4 bases at V and 5 bases at J; junction bases unmatched: 5. The CDR3 runs to 14 residues. Germline V gene lookup returns CDR1 SGHVS and CDR2 FQNEAQ. This CDR3 reads CASSYRTGGHEQYF. The CDR3 nucleotides read TGTGCCAGCAGCTACCGGACAGGGGGACACGAGCAGTACTTC.

This chain connects TRBV19 to TRBJ1-1; 7 nucleotides agree with TRBD1. This CDR3 is built from 10 residues. Germline V CDR1 and CDR2: LNHDA, SQIVND (reference sequence). V lost 6 bases and J lost 11; bases outside the gene matches: 3. This CDR3 is CASSPRGAFF. Written as DNA, the CDR3 is TGTGCCAGTAGCCCCAGGGGGGCTTTCTTT.

The genes are TRBV18 and TRBJ2-6; 7 nucleotides align to TRBD2. Germline V CDR1 and CDR2: KGHSH, LQKENI. The CDR3 is 17 amino acids. V shed 3 bases and J 3 bases; nucleotides not matched to a gene: 8. CDR3 amino acids: CASSPNNREVGANVLTF. The CDR3 DNA follows: TGTGCCAGCTCACCTAATAACCGGGAGGTTGGGGCCAACGTCCTGACTTTC.

This chain links TRBV3-1 (or the pseudogene TRBV3-2) with TRBJ1-1; 7 bases fit TRBD1. CDR3 length: 13 residues. V shed 3 bases and J 7 bases; nucleotides not matched to a gene: 5. The germline CDR1 and CDR2 sequences are LGHDT and YNNKEL (reference sequence). CDR3 bases: TGTGCCAGCAGCCAGGCCGGGACAGTTGAAGCTTTCTTT. This gives the protein CASSQAGTVEAFF.

The table lists this clone with a count of one. The chain recombines TRBV11-3 with TRBJ2-2, with TRBD2 matching over 7 bases. Germline-derived CDR1 and CDR2 are SGHNT and YENEEA. This CDR3 contains 15 residues. Unmatched junction bases numbered 7, after V lost 5 bases and J lost 4 bases. This chain's CDR3 is CASSPMGGITGELFF. The CDR3 coding sequence is TGTGCCAGCAGCCCTATGGGAGGGATCACCGGGGAGCTGTTTTTT.

J is TRBJ1-3 and V is TRBV6-1; D may be TRBD1 (5 bases). CDR3 length: 14 residues. Trimming stripped 1 base from V and 6 bases from J, with 10 bases between. Germline lookup yields CDR1 MNHNS and CDR2 SASEGT. The CDR3 coding sequence is TGTGCCAGCAGTGAAGAGGTCAGGGTAAACACCATATATTTT. Translation: CASSEEVRVNTIYF.

The CDR3, as DNA: TGTGCCAGCAGCCCCTTCGTGGGGGCCTCTGGAAACACCATATATTTT. This encodes CASSPFVGASGNTIYF. The chain recombines TRBV11-2 with TRBJ1-3; D possibly corresponds to TRBD1 (6 bases). CDR1 and CDR2 (germline): SGHAT, FQNNGV. This CDR3 spans 16 amino acids. V was cut by 5 bases and J by 0 bases, with 14 bases left in between.

This clone has at least ten counts. CDR3 DNA: TGTGCCAGCAGTGGACAGTCCAATCAGCCCCAGCATTTT. Translation gives CASSGQSNQPQHF. The V gene is TRBV2, the J gene TRBJ1-5, with D maybe TRBD1 (5 bases). Germline V lookup: CDR1 SNHLY, CDR2 FYNNEI. Trimming removed 4 bases at V and 3 bases at J, with 7 bases between. CDR3 length: 13 amino acids.

This chain links TRBV7-2 with TRBJ1-1, with 9 bases aligning to TRBD1. From germline, CDR1 is SGHTA and CDR2 FQGNSA. Unmatched junction bases numbered 9, after V lost 5 bases and J lost 11 bases. The CDR3 extends over 13 amino acids. The CDR3 coding sequence is TGTGCCAGCAGCCCCCGGACAGGGGTTTGGGCTTTCTTT. Its protein is CASSPRTGVWAFF.

V is TRBV29-1 and J is TRBJ1-5; 9 nucleotides line up with TRBD1. The V segment lost 4 bases and the J segment 3 bases; nucleotides outside the gene matches: 7. The CDR3 consists of 15 residues. Germline CDR1 is SQVTM and CDR2 is ANQGSEA. CDR3 sequence reads: CSVGWGQGNNQPQHF. The CDR3 nucleotides read TGCAGCGTTGGATGGGGACAGGGAAACAATCAGCCCCAGCATTTT.

The chain uses TRBV28 and TRBJ2-7; tentative D call: TRBD1 (7 bases). The V gene lost 6 bases and the J gene lost 0 bases, with 18 bases spanning the gap. In germline, CDR1 is MDHEN, CDR2 SYDVKM. The CDR3 length is 16 residues. The chain's CDR3 is CASSPGGTESSYEQYV. CDR3 bases: TGTGCCAGCAGCCCCGGAGGGACAGAGAGCTCCTACGAGCAGTACGTC.

The V and J genes are TRBV4-3 and TRBJ2-7, with D perhaps matching TRBD1 (5 bases). V was pared by 0 bases and J by 6 bases, with 15 bases between. The CDR3 is 15 amino acids. The germline CDR1 and CDR2 sequences are LGHNA and YSLEER. CDR3 in amino acids: CASSQDTGRVGEQYF. CDR3 DNA sequence: TGCGCCAGCAGCCAAGATACGGGCAGGGTGGGCGAGCAGTACTTC.

The gene calls are TRBV30 and TRBJ2-3, with D unresolved. V lost 4 bases and J 2 bases, leaving 4 bases between the germline ends. The CDR3 runs 11 residues. Germline values: CDR1 GTSNPN, CDR2 SVGIG (reference sequence). CDR3: CAWTNTDTQYF. CDR3 nucleotides: TGTGCCTGGACCAACACAGATACGCAGTATTTT.

The V gene is TRBV30, the J gene TRBJ1-6, with a possible D match to TRBD1 (6 bases). Germline V gene lookup returns CDR1 GTSNPN and CDR2 SVGIG (reference sequence). The CDR3 totals 14 residues. Trimming took off 5 bases at V and 1 base at J, with 9 bases between the two ends. Here the CDR3 reads CAWQGGSYNSPLHF. The CDR3 nucleotides are TGTGCCTGGCAAGGGGGATCCTATAATTCACCCCTCCACTTT.

The CDR3 reads CSASSGNNEKLFF. Here the CDR3 DNA reads TGCAGTGCTAGTTCAGGGAATAATGAAAAACTGTTTTTT. The V call is TRBV20-1, the J call TRBJ1-4, with TRBD1 as a possible D gene (5 bases). The V gene's germline CDR1 is DFQATT and CDR2 SNEGSKA (reference sequence). The CDR3 totals 13 residues. V was cut by 3 bases and J by 4 bases, with 9 bases left in between.

The chain combines TRBV10-3 with TRBJ1-5; D is unclear. The CDR3 consists of 17 residues. The V gene's germline CDR1 is ENHRY and CDR2 SYGVKD. V was clipped by 1 base and J by 1 base, with 14 bases between them. CDR3 protein: CAISEFGEGSSNQPQHF. The CDR3 nucleotides read TGTGCCATCAGTGAGTTCGGGGAGGGCTCGAGCAATCAGCCCCAGCATTTT.

This clone has a handful of counts. J is TRBJ1-6 and V is TRBV6-1; TRBD1 matches 7 bases. Unmatched junction bases numbered 13, after V lost 2 bases and J lost 6 bases. This CDR3 comprises 18 residues. Germline V gene lookup returns CDR1 MNHNS and CDR2 SASEGT. The CDR3 sequence is CASSEFPPTGVGNSPLHF. DNA of the CDR3: TGTGCCAGCAGTGAATTTCCCCCAACAGGGGTGGGTAATTCACCCCTCCACTTT.

The V and J genes are TRBV7-2 and TRBJ2-5; 7 nucleotides match TRBD2. V shed 8 bases and J 5 bases; nucleotides not matched to a gene: 11. Germline loops: CDR1 SGHTA, CDR2 FQGNSA. The CDR3 covers 14 residues. CDR3 nucleotides: TGTGCCAGCCATTCTAGCGGTTGGGAGGAGACCCAGTACTTC. Amino acids: CASHSSGWEETQYF.

The rearrangement uses TRBV11-2 and TRBJ2-1; 13 bases are shared with TRBD2. Per the germline V gene, CDR1 is SGHAT and CDR2 is FQNNGV. The CDR3 is 16 residues long. The junction had 5 bases not matched to a gene; V was cut back by 2 bases and J by 7 bases. The CDR3 region has the DNA TGTGCCAGCAGCTTAACTAGCGGGGGGGCTGCGAATGAGCAGTTCTTC. Its translation is CASSLTSGGAANEQFF.

The rearrangement uses TRBV21-1 and TRBJ2-3; TRBD2, as called in the table, went unchecked against the DNA. TRBV21-1 is an annotated pseudogene. CDR3 length equals 16 residues. CDR3 sequence: CASSRPCGGLTDTQYF. In nucleotides, the CDR3 is TGTGCCAGCAGCCGCCCTTGCGGGGGCCTCACAGATACGCAGTATTTT.

DNA for the CDR3: TGCGCCAGCAGCTTGGATGGGGGCAGGAATTCACCCCTCCACTTT. It yields the protein CASSLDGGRNSPLHF. The rearrangement uses TRBV5-1 and TRBJ1-6; a possible D gene is TRBD1 (6 bases). The CDR3 length is 15 residues. V was shortened by 0 bases and J by 7 bases, with 11 bases between the two germline ends. Germline V gene sequence: CDR1 SGHRS, CDR2 YFSETQ.

V usage is TRBV19 and J usage is TRBJ2-1, with D maybe TRBD2 (6 bases). Germline values: CDR1 LNHDA, CDR2 SQIVND (reference sequence). V was clipped by 3 bases and J by 7 bases, with 10 bases between them. This CDR3 is 13 amino acids long. CDR3 coding DNA: TGTGCCAGTAGTATTCCGACTAGTAATGAGCAGTTCTTC. Encoded protein: CASSIPTSNEQFF.

The chain recombines TRBV6-6 with TRBJ1-1; D is possibly TRBD1 (5 bases). V lost 5 bases and J lost 5, with 12 bases in between. CDR3 size: 13 residues. Germline V gene data show CDR1 as MNHNY and CDR2 as SVGAGI (reference sequence). The CDR3 protein is CASSQQKGTEAFF. In DNA form, the CDR3 reads TGTGCCAGCAGTCAACAAAAGGGGACTGAAGCTTTCTTT.

The rearrangement joins TRBV7-2 to TRBJ2-7; 7 bases agree with TRBD1. The CDR3 spans 13 residues. V lost 5 bases, J lost 5 bases, and 6 bases stayed unmatched. Germline V gene data show CDR1 as SGHTA and CDR2 as FQGNSA. CDR3 sequence: CASSPTGFDEQYF. DNA for the CDR3: TGTGCCAGCAGCCCGACAGGGTTCGACGAGCAGTACTTC.

The rearrangement uses TRBV7-8 and TRBJ2-5, with D unclear. The CDR3 length is 14 residues. Germline-derived CDR1 and CDR2 are SGHVS and FQNEAQ. V was pared by 2 bases and J by 0 bases, with 7 bases between. In DNA form, the CDR3 reads TGTGCCAGCAGCTTATCAGTCTACCAAGAGACCCAGTACTTC. This codes for CASSLSVYQETQYF.

V usage is TRBV28 and J usage is TRBJ1-3; 10 bases line up with TRBD1. V trimming: 4 bases; J trimming: 4 bases; junction bases outside the gene matches: 7. The CDR3 consists of 16 residues. Germline CDR1 MDHEN, CDR2 SYDVKM. In nucleotides, the CDR3 is TGTGCCAGCAGTTCACCGGGACAGGGGACCGGAAACACCATATATTTT. Translation gives CASSSPGQGTGNTIYF.

V and J are TRBV18 and TRBJ2-7; TRBD1 agrees at 7 bases. From germline, CDR1 is KGHSH and CDR2 LQKENI. Trimming took 3 bases from V and 2 from J; bases not matched to a gene: 7. The CDR3 spans 15 residues. The CDR3 sequence is CASSPGQGVTYEQYF. CDR3 nucleotides: TGTGCCAGCTCACCGGGGCAGGGGGTAACCTACGAGCAGTACTTC.

The chain carries TRBV2 and TRBJ1-1; 9 bases map to TRBD1. The CDR3 has 14 residues. Germline CDR1 reads SNHLY; CDR2 reads FYNNEI. The V segment lost 9 bases and the J segment 3 bases; nucleotides outside the gene matches: 8. CDR3 DNA: TGTGCCAGACCCTCGGGACAGGGACACACTGAAGCTTTCTTT. Protein product: CARPSGQGHTEAFF.

The J gene is TRBJ1-5, the V gene TRBV2; 8 bases line up with TRBD1. The CDR3 sequence is 14 residues long. V lost 8 bases and J lost 0; bases outside the gene matches: 3. Per the germline V gene, CDR1 is SNHLY and CDR2 is FYNNEI. In nucleotides, the CDR3 is TGTGCCAGCGGACAGGGAATTAGCAATCAGCCCCAGCATTTT. Translation gives CASGQGISNQPQHF.

The J gene is TRBJ2-5, the V gene TRBV2, with TRBD1 matching 9 bases. Germline CDR1 and CDR2: SNHLY and FYNNEI. The J segment lost 4 bases and the V segment lost 4 bases, leaving 1 base of the junction unmatched. The CDR3 has 13 amino acids. The CDR3 sequence is CASSGDRAETQYF. The DNA for the CDR3 is TGTGCCAGCAGTGGGGACAGGGCAGAGACCCAGTACTTC.

This chain connects TRBV10-3 to TRBJ2-2; D remains ambiguous. Germline V gene data show CDR1 as ENHRY and CDR2 as SYGVKD. The CDR3 length is 15 residues. The V end was cut by 2 bases, the J end by 7 bases, with 14 bases between. DNA of the CDR3: TGTGCCATCAGTGAGCTTCGGTTCACGGGCGGGGAGCTGTTTTTT. It is translated as CAISELRFTGGELFF.